The rows below give T cell receptor beta chains drawn from one sample of a study of CD8 T cells in Susac syndrome. TCRdb recomputed calls from the immunoSEQ multiplex PCR reads with MiXCR, one row per CDR3 protein. The sample holds hundreds of thousands of distinct CDR3 sequences, around 84% seen once. Specimen: CD8+ T cells from PBMCs. The receptors were sampled from a human donor with multiple sclerosis. CDR3s include the opening cysteine and the closing phenylalanine or tryptophan. A D gene is named only where the DNA matches it firmly. Size tells how often a clone was seen (once, few, many) or the class of an expanded clone, and some rows leave it out.

d_gene	v_gene	abundance	j_gene	CDR3nt	CDR3aa
-	TRBV10-3	-	TRBJ2-2	TGTGCCATTCTTGACCCCCACGGTGGCACCGGGGAGCTGTTTTTT	CAILDPHGGTGELFF
TRBD2	TRBV28	-	TRBJ2-1	TGTGCCAGCAGTTCCCAGACGACTAGCGGGACCTACAATGAGCAGTTCTTC	CASSSQTTSGTYNEQFF
-	TRBV12-3/TRBV12-4	-	TRBJ2-7	TGTGCCAGCAGTTTCGACAGAGACGAGCAGTACTTC	CASSFDRDEQYF
-	TRBV5-1	-	TRBJ2-1	TGCGCCAGCAGCTTCGGCGGGGTCGGGCAGTTCTTC	CASSFGGVGQFF
TRBD1	TRBV7-9	-	TRBJ2-1	TGTGCCAGCAGGGGCCGGGACAGAGGCTCCTACAATGAGCAGTTCTTC	CASRGRDRGSYNEQFF
-	TRBV6-1	-	TRBJ2-2	TGTGCCAGCAGCCCTACCCCTTCAGGGACTCTTTACACCGGGGAGCTGTTTTTT	CASSPTPSGTLYTGELFF
-	TRBV27	once	TRBJ2-7	TGTGCCAGCCGAGACAGGGGAGGGCTAGCGGCTTACGAGCAGTACTTC	CASRDRGGLAAYEQYF
TRBD1	TRBV12-3/TRBV12-4	-	TRBJ2-1	TGTGCCAGCAGTTCCCAGACAGGGGCTAACCCCTACAATGAGCAGTTCTTC	CASSSQTGANPYNEQFF
TRBD2	TRBV20-1	-	TRBJ2-1	TGCAGTGCTAGAGGACCGGGACTAGCGGATACACCCTACAATGAGCAGTTCTTC	CSARGPGLADTPYNEQFF
TRBD1	TRBV20-1	-	TRBJ1-2	TGCAGTGCTAGAGAGGGACAGTTAATCAACTATGGCTACACCTTC	CSAREGQLINYGYTF
-	TRBV27	-	TRBJ1-4	TGTGCCAGCAGTCCGGACAGTGAGGAAAAACTGTTTTTT	CASSPDSEEKLFF
-	TRBV27	-	TRBJ1-2	TGTGCCAGCACCACCAACCGGGACTGGGCCGATGGCTACACCTTC	CASTTNRDWADGYTF
-	TRBV27	-	TRBJ2-2	TGTGCCAGCAGTTTAGGCGCAGGGGGCGCGGGGGTCGGGGAGCTGTTTTTT	CASSLGAGGAGVGELFF
-	TRBV9	-	TRBJ2-3	TGTGCCAGCAGCGTAGCTGGGAGGGGGGGCACAGATACGCAGTATTTT	CASSVAGRGGTDTQYF
-	TRBV5-1	-	TRBJ1-1	TGCGCCAGCAGCTCGGACGGTTTTGGGGGCGCTTCTGAAGCTTTCTTT	CASSSDGFGGASEAFF
TRBD2	TRBV7-7	-	TRBJ2-1	TGTGCTAGCAGCTTACGGACACCCGGGACTAGCGAAAACAATGAGCAGTTCTTC	CASSLRTPGTSENNEQFF
-	TRBV7-7	-	TRBJ2-1	TGTGCTAGCAGCTCCGCCCTTTCGGTGGATGAGCAGTTCTTC	CASSSALSVDEQFF
TRBD2	TRBV10-3	-	TRBJ2-1	TGTGCCATCAGTGAGCGCCCGGGAGGGCCGGGGAATGAGCAGTTCTTC	CAISERPGGPGNEQFF
TRBD1	TRBV3-1	-	TRBJ2-7	TGTGCCAGCGGGACAGGGTCCTGCGAGCAGTACTTC	CASGTGSCEQYF
-	TRBV20-1	-	TRBJ1-1	TGCAGTGCTAGAGGGGCGCCTTCGAGCACTGAAGCTTTCTTT	CSARGAPSSTEAFF
-	TRBV28	few	TRBJ1-1	TGTGCCAGCACCCGAGGGGGGTTTGACACTGAAGCTTTCTTT	CASTRGGFDTEAFF
-	TRBV27	-	TRBJ2-7	TGTGCCAGCAGTCATATCGGAGGGTACGAGCAGTACTTC	CASSHIGGYEQYF
-	TRBV14	-	TRBJ2-2	TGTGCCAGCAGCCAAGTAAAGAACGTGTACACCGGGGAGCTGTTTTTT	CASSQVKNVYTGELFF
-	TRBV29-1	-	TRBJ2-7	TGCAGCGCACAAACAGGGCCGAGAGAGCAGTACTTC	CSAQTGPREQYF
-	TRBV10-3	-	TRBJ1-1	TGTGCCATCAGTACCCCACAGAACACTGAAGCTTTCTTT	CAISTPQNTEAFF
-	TRBV7-9	once	TRBJ2-3	TGTGCCAGCAGCCCGAAGATCACAGATACGCAGTATTTT	CASSPKITDTQYF
TRBD2	TRBV29-1	-	TRBJ2-7	TGCAGCGTTGTAGCGGGAGGCAACGAGCAGTACTTC	CSVVAGGNEQYF
-	TRBV6-5	once	TRBJ2-3	TGTGCCAGCAGATTCGGGACTTGGGCAGATACGCAGTATTTT	CASRFGTWADTQYF
TRBD1	TRBV6-6	-	TRBJ1-2	TGTGCCAACAGTTACTCGGGGGACAGGGTATATGGCTACACCTTC	CANSYSGDRVYGYTF
-	TRBV24-1	-	TRBJ2-3	TGTGCCACCAGTGATTTGGATACGCAGTATTTT	CATSDLDTQYF
-	TRBV5-6	-	TRBJ2-7	TGTGCCAGCAGCCCTCTTGAAGCGGGCATCTACGAGCAGTACTTC	CASSPLEAGIYEQYF
TRBD2	TRBV27	-	TRBJ2-5	TGTGCCAGCGCCCCCGCGGGGGTGCTGTACCAAGAGACCCAGTACTTC	CASAPAGVLYQETQYF
-	TRBV3-1	-	TRBJ2-7	TGTGCCAGCAGCGGAAGTTGGGGAGATCTCGAGCAGTACTTC	CASSGSWGDLEQYF
-	TRBV2	-	TRBJ2-2	TGTGCCCCCAAGATGGGGGACACCGGGGAGCTGTTTTTT	CAPKMGDTGELFF
-	TRBV3-1	-	TRBJ1-2	TGTGCCAGCAGCCAAGCAGGGGCGGATGGCTACACCTTC	CASSQAGADGYTF
-	TRBV5-1	-	TRBJ2-1	TGCGCCAGCTGCTGTCAGGACAACAATGAGCAGTTCTTC	CASCCQDNNEQFF
TRBD2	TRBV7-9	-	TRBJ2-2	TGTGCCAGCAGCTCGGGACTAGCGGGAGTAGATCACGGGGAGCTGTTTTTT	CASSSGLAGVDHGELFF
TRBD2	TRBV7-8	-	TRBJ2-7	TGTGCCAGCAGTCCCGGGACTAGCGGGAGGCCATCCTACGAGCAGTACTTC	CASSPGTSGRPSYEQYF
-	TRBV6-1	few	TRBJ2-1	TGTGCCAGCAGTCCCGGGGCTCCGAATTGGGATGAGCAGTTCTTC	CASSPGAPNWDEQFF
-	TRBV19	-	TRBJ1-5	TGTGCCAGTAGTTGGGACATCGGGGGCAATCAGCCCCAGCATTTT	CASSWDIGGNQPQHF
-	TRBV27	once	TRBJ1-4	TGTGCCAGCAGCCCGGGGATCGGGAGGGCAACTAATGAAAAACTGTTTTTT	CASSPGIGRATNEKLFF
-	TRBV28	-	TRBJ2-7	TGTGCCAGCAGTTTGGGAGTCCTCGGGATCTCCTACGAGCAGTACTTC	CASSLGVLGISYEQYF
TRBD2	TRBV12-5	-	TRBJ2-6	TGTGCTAGTGGTTTGGCTATAAAGGGGAGGGTCCTCTCTGGGGCCAACGTCCTGACTTTC	CASGLAIKGRVLSGANVLTF
-	TRBV10-3	-	TRBJ2-1	TGTGCCATCAGTGAAATGAGCGGGCGCGACAATGAGCAGTTCTTC	CAISEMSGRDNEQFF
TRBD2	TRBV28	few	TRBJ2-7	TGTGCCAGCAGCGAGGGACTAGCCCACGGCTACGAGCAGTACTTC	CASSEGLAHGYEQYF
-	TRBV6-1	-	TRBJ2-5	TGTGCCAGCAGGGGATTGGGGTACCAAGAGACCCAGTACTTC	CASRGLGYQETQYF
-	TRBV4-2	-	TRBJ1-5	TGTGCCAGCAGCCAAGAGGTCAGATCAGGAAATCAGCCCCAGCATTTT	CASSQEVRSGNQPQHF
TRBD1	TRBV4-1	-	TRBJ2-2	TGCGCCAGCAGCCGAAGACAGGGGGCTGACACCGGGGAGCTGTTTTTT	CASSRRQGADTGELFF